Presented here are 7 T cell receptor beta chains from one specimen sequenced in a study of T-cell reconstitution after alpha-beta-depleted transplantation in children. Molecular barcoding with unique molecular identifiers was used for the TCRbeta library. TCRdb fed the PCR reads into MiXCR, producing one record per CDR3 protein. Altogether 420,000 or so distinct CDR3 sequences are present, approximately 10% being singletons, with the ten largest covering roughly 5.1%. The input for sequencing was PBMCs from the stem cell graft donor, taken from the stem cell graft. The receptors were sampled from a human donor who donated a stem cell graft to a child with acute myeloid leukemia.

This clonotype was found a few times. The chain combines TRBV7-8 with TRBJ2-7; D unclear. The V end lost 4 bases, the J end lost 3 bases, and 7 bases lay between the germline ends. The germline gives CDR1 SGHVS, CDR2 FQNEAQ. CDR3 length: 12 residues. The CDR3 coding sequence is TGTGCCAGCAGCTCTTATAGCTACGAGCAGTACTTC. Protein sequence: CASSSYSYEQYF.

The chain uses TRBV7-2 and TRBJ2-7, with 7 bases lining up with TRBD1. Looked up from germline, CDR1 is SGHTA and CDR2 is FQGNSA. The CDR3 totals 14 residues. The J segment lost 3 bases and the V segment lost 5 bases, leaving 7 bases of the junction unmatched. The CDR3 loop reads CASSPRAGGYEQYF. DNA for the CDR3: TGTGCCAGCAGCCCCCGGGCAGGGGGCTACGAGCAGTACTTC.

The chain joins TRBV7-2 to TRBJ2-3, with 11 bases lining up with TRBD2. The ends lost 4 bases at V and 0 bases at J; junction bases unmatched: 6. The CDR3 contains 17 residues. Looked up from germline, CDR1 is SGHTA and CDR2 is FQGNSA. The CDR3 reads CASSSGSGRASTDTQYF. DNA of the CDR3: TGTGCCAGCAGCTCCGGTAGCGGGAGGGCTAGCACAGATACGCAGTATTTT.

This clonotype occurred a few times. The V call is TRBV7-9, the J call TRBJ2-2; possible D gene TRBD2, 5 bases. V dropped 5 bases and J dropped 5 bases, with 15 bases sitting between them. Per germline, CDR1 SEHNR and CDR2 FQNEAQ (reference sequence). The CDR3 contains 15 residues. CDR3 bases: TGTGCCAGCAGCGGCCGACCCCCGGGGACCGGGGAGCTGTTTTTT. It translates to CASSGRPPGTGELFF.

This rearrangement joins TRBV7-9 to TRBJ2-5; no reliable D call. Trimming stripped 10 bases from V and 7 bases from J, with 19 bases between. The CDR3 has 13 residues. The germline V gene encodes CDR1 SEHNR and CDR2 FQNEAQ (reference sequence). CDR3 DNA: TGTGCCACTTCACTGGGGTCAACCGGGACCCAGTACTTC. It is translated as CATSLGSTGTQYF.

This clonotype was found a few times. The chain combines TRBV5-5 with TRBJ2-1; 8 bases align to TRBD2. The CDR3 spans 16 residues. The junction had 14 bases not matched to a gene; V was cut back by 3 bases and J by 9 bases. Germline-derived CDR1 and CDR2 are SGHKS and YYEKEE (reference sequence). CDR3 DNA sequence: TGTGCCAGCAGCTGGGGCGTGACTAGCGTACGAGGTGAGCAGTTCTTC. It is translated as CASSWGVTSVRGEQFF.

The CDR3 DNA sequence: TGTGCCAGCAGCTTAACTTTCTATGGCTACACCTTC. Its translation is CASSLTFYGYTF. This chain uses TRBV7-2 with TRBJ1-2; D uncertain. CDR1 and CDR2 from the germline V gene are SGHTA and FQGNSA. Trimming shortened V by 2 bases and J by 4 bases, and 5 bases separated the two germline ends. This CDR3 is 12 amino acids long. Drawing the rest from reference TRBV7-2 and TRBJ1-2, the complete variable domain is GAGVSQSPSNKVTEKGKDVELRCDPISGHTALYWYRQSLGQGLEFLIYFQGNSAPDKSGLPSDRFSAERTGGSVSTLTIQRTQQEDSAVYLCASSLTFYGYTFGSGTRLTVV.